The 10 T cell receptor beta chains in this list originate from one sample, sequenced in a study of CD8+ T cells in alopecia areata (dated by TCRdb to 2017 to 2018). The time point label for this specimen denotes: about 5 months on oral tofacitinib. The intended sense of this specimen's treatment or condition label: oral pan-JAK inhibitor, 5-10 mg twice daily. To prepare the library, the immunoSEQ multiplex PCR assay was applied. RNA was extracted from all samples and reverse transcribed into cDNA as template for TCR sequencing. The immuneACCESS repertoire file appears here via TCRdb, limited to in-frame rearrangements. These files lack a portion of the clones; in checked studies, under half of the deficit traces to unresolved V genes, and the cause of the others is not known. Recorded for this sample are 190,000 or so clones; about 60% of them occurred a single time. The biggest ten clones account for over 9.5% of the sample.

The sequencing here drew on CD8+ T cells sorted from blood, taken at week 24, from a patient treated with tofacitinib. These receptors were collected from a human donor with alopecia areata.

This clone was observed a few times. The chain employs TRBV30 and TRBJ2-1; 8 bases match TRBD1. Germline V lookup: CDR1 GTSNPN, CDR2 SVGIG (reference sequence). Losses at the gene ends were 6 bases for V and 4 bases for J; bases not matched to a gene: 8. CDR3 size: 14 residues. Here the CDR3 DNA reads TGTGCCTGTAGACCCGACAGGGGATACAATGAGCAGTTCTTC. Amino acids: CACRPDRGYNEQFF.

Notes on this clone: Different DNA sequences within this sample yield the same CDR3. V gene TRBV5-6 combines with J gene TRBJ2-7, with a possible D match to TRBD2 (5 bases). Per the germline V gene, CDR1 is SGHDT and CDR2 is YYEEEE. The V end lost 0 bases, the J end lost 5 bases, and 6 bases lay between the germline ends. This CDR3 has 12 residues. CDR3 region: CASSLGRDEQYF. The CDR3 DNA reads as TGTGCCAGCAGCTTGGGGCGGGACGAGCAGTACTTC.

This clone showed up just a few times. The chain links TRBV5-5 to TRBJ2-3; D possibly matches TRBD1 or TRBD2 (5 bases each). The germline CDR1 and CDR2 sequences are SGHKS and YYEKEE (reference sequence). Deletions cut 3 bases from V and 1 base from J, with 9 bases between. This CDR3 comprises 14 residues. CDR3 sequence: CASSWGLGTDTQYF. CDR3 DNA: TGTGCCAGCAGCTGGGGGTTGGGCACAGATACGCAGTATTTT.

The rearrangement joins TRBV15 to TRBJ2-1; D gene uncertain. The V gene's germline CDR1 is LNHNV and CDR2 YYDKDF (reference sequence). The CDR3 length is 11 residues. The V end lost 0 bases, the J end lost 6 bases, and 0 bases lay between the germline ends. The CDR3 sequence: CATSRDNEQFF. The CDR3 nucleotides read TGTGCCACCAGCAGAGACAATGAGCAGTTCTTC.

CDR3 sequence reads: CASGQGNEKLFF. As DNA, the CDR3 is TGTGCCAGCGGGCAGGGGAATGAAAAACTGTTTTTT. The J gene is TRBJ1-4, the V gene TRBV7-9, with a possible D match to TRBD1 (6 bases). Deletions cut 8 bases from V and 5 bases from J, with 9 bases between. The CDR3 covers 12 residues. CDR1 is SEHNR, CDR2 FQNEAQ, per germline (reference sequence).

This chain links TRBV27 with TRBJ2-3; D ambiguous. The CDR3 covers 13 residues. The germline V and J ends were trimmed by 8 bases and 2 bases, with 11 bases remaining between them. CDR1 is MNHEY and CDR2 is SMNVEV in the germline V gene (reference sequence). The CDR3 DNA is TGTGCCAGCCAGTTAGGAGTCACAGATACGCAGTATTTT. Translation gives CASQLGVTDTQYF.

The chain links TRBV10-2 to TRBJ2-3; D uncertain. Germline loops: CDR1 WSHSY, CDR2 SAAADI. Trimming removed 7 bases from V and 10 bases from J, with 12 bases in between. The CDR3 consists of 11 residues. CDR3 nucleotides: TGCGCCAGCACCACTGTGGACGCGCAGTATTTT. Encoded protein: CASTTVDAQYF.

This chain uses TRBV6-5 with TRBJ1-1; tentative D call: TRBD1 (5 bases). CDR1 is MNHEY, CDR2 SVGAGI, per germline. Trimming took 8 bases from V and 5 from J, leaving 15 bases between them. CDR3 length equals 13 residues. In nucleotides, the CDR3 is TGTGCCAGCTGTGTGGGCCGGGGGACTGAAGCTTTCTTT. Protein sequence: CASCVGRGTEAFF.

This clone was seen only once. The rearrangement joins TRBV7-9 to TRBJ1-2; D uncertain. The length of the CDR3 is 12 residues. Trimming shortened V by 4 bases and J by 8 bases, and 11 bases separated the two germline ends. Germline values: CDR1 SEHNR, CDR2 FQNEAQ (reference sequence). The CDR3 sequence: CASSSDGRGYTF. DNA of the CDR3: TGTGCCAGCAGCTCGGACGGACGGGGCTACACCTTC.

J is TRBJ2-7 and V is TRBV6-1, with 8 bases matching TRBD1. Unmatched junction bases numbered 9, after V lost 3 bases and J lost 5 bases. The CDR3 loop spans 15 amino acids. CDR1 MNHNS and CDR2 SASEGT come from the germline V gene. The chain's CDR3 is CASSEWGRGLDEQYF. DNA of the CDR3: TGTGCCAGCAGTGAGTGGGGCAGGGGGCTCGACGAGCAGTACTTC.